The text below deals with one TCR beta chain. Profiling relied on immunoSEQ multiplex PCR, and the TCRdb table lists in-frame clones only, not all of them. The sample lists about 110,000 clones; 60% to 80% were seen once. The CDR3 loop spans 13 amino acids. The germline V gene encodes CDR1 SNHLY and CDR2 FYNNEI. The J segment lost 2 bases and the V segment lost 6 bases, leaving 2 bases of the junction unmatched. This sample was taken from a study of blood T cell repertoires in COVID-19. V gene TRBV2 combines with J gene TRBJ1-2, with 8 bases fitting TRBD1. This clonotype was sampled from an elderly woman with active or convalescent COVID-19. Input material: peripheral blood. CDR3 sequence reads: CASRDRANYGYTF. In DNA, the CDR3 is TGTGCCAGCAGGGACAGGGCAAACTATGGCTACACCTTC.